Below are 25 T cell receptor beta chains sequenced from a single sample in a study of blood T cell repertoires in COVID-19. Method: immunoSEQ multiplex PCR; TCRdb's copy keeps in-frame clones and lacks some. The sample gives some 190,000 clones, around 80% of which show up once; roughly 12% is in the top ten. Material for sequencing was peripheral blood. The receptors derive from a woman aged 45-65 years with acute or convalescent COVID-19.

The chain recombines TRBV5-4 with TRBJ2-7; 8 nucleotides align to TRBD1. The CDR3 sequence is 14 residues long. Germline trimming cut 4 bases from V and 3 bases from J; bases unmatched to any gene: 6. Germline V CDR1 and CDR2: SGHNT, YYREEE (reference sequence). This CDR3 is CASSPGTGGYEQYF. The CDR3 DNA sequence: TGTGCCAGCAGCCCCGGGACAGGAGGCTACGAGCAGTACTTC.

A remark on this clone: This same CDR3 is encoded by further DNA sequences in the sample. The CDR3 DNA follows: TGTGCCAGCAGCGCGGGACAGGCTAACACTGAAGCTTTCTTT. Translation gives CASSAGQANTEAFF. This chain links TRBV9 with TRBJ1-1, with TRBD1 identical over 8 bases. The CDR3 extends over 14 amino acids. The germline V gene encodes CDR1 SGDLS and CDR2 YYNGEE. V lost 3 bases to trimming and J lost 2 bases; unmatched junction nucleotides: 3.

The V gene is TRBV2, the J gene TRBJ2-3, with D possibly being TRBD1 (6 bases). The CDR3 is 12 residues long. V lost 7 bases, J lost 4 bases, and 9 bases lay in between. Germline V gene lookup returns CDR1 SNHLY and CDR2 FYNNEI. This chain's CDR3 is CASNRDADTQYF. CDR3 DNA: TGTGCCAGCAACAGGGATGCAGATACGCAGTATTTT. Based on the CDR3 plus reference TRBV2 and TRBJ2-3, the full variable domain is EPEVTQTPSHQVTQMGQEVILRCVPISNHLYFYWYRQILGQKVEFLVSFYNNEISEKSEIFDDQFSVERPDGSNFTLKIRSTKLEDSAMYFCASNRDADTQYFGPGTRLTVL.

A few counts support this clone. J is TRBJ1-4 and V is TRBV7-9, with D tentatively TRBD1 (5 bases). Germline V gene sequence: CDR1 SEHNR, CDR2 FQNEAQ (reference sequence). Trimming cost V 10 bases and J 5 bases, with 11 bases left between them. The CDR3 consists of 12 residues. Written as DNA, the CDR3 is TGTGCCATCTCTGGGGCGAATGAAAAACTGTTTTTT. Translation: CAISGANEKLFF.

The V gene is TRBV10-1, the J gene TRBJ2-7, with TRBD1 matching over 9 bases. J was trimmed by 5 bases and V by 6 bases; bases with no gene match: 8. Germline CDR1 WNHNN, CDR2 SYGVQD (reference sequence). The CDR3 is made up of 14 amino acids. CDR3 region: CASSLTGTGNEQYF. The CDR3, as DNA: TGCGCCAGCAGCCTAACCGGGACAGGGAACGAGCAGTACTTC.

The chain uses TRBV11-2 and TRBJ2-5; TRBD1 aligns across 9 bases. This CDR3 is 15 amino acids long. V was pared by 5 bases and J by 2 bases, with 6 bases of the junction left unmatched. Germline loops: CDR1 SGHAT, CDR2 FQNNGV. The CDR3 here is CASSGPGTGQETQYF. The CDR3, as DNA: TGTGCCAGCAGCGGTCCCGGGACAGGGCAAGAGACCCAGTACTTC.

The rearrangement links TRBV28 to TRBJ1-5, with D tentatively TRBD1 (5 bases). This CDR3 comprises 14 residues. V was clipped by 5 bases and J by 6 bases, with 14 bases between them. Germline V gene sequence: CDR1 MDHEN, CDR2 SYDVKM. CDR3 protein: CASSPGLRSQPQHF. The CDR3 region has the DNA TGTGCCAGCAGTCCGGGACTACGGAGTCAGCCCCAGCATTTT.

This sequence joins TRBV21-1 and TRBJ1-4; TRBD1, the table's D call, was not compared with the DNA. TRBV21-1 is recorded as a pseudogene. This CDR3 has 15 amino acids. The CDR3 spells CASPNLRDRGEKLFF. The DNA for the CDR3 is TGTGCCAGCCCGAACCTCCGGGACAGGGGAGAAAAACTGTTTTTT.

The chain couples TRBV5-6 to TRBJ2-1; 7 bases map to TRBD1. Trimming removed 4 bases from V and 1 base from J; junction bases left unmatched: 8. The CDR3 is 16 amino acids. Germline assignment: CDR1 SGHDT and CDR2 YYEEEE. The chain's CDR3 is CASSRLTTGSYNEQFF. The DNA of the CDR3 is TGTGCCAGCAGCCGCTTGACGACAGGGTCCTACAATGAGCAGTTCTTC.

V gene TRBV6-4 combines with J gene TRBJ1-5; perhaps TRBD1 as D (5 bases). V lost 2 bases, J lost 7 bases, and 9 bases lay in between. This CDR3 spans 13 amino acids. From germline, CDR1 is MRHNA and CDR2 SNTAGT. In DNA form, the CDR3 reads TGTGCCAGCAGTGACGAGGAGGGGCAGCCCCAGCATTTT. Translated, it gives CASSDEEGQPQHF.

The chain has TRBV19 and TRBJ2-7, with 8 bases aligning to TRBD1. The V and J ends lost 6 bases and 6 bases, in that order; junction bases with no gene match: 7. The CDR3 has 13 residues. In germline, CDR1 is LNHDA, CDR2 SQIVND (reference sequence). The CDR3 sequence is CASSWAGGGEQYF. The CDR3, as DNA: TGTGCCAGTAGCTGGGCAGGGGGCGGCGAGCAGTACTTC. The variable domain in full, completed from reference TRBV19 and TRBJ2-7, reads DGGITQSPKYLFRKEGQNVTLSCEQNLNHDAMYWYRQDPGQGLRLIYYSQIVNDFQKGDIAEGYSVSREKKESFPLTVTSAQKNPTAFYLCASSWAGGGEQYFGPGTRLTVT.

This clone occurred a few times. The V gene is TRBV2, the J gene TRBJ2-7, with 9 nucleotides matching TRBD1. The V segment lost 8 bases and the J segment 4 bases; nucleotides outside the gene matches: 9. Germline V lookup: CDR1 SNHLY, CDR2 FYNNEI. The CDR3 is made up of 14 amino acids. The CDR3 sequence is CASGTDRGMYEQYF. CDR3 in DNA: TGTGCCAGCGGTACGGACAGGGGAATGTACGAGCAGTACTTC.

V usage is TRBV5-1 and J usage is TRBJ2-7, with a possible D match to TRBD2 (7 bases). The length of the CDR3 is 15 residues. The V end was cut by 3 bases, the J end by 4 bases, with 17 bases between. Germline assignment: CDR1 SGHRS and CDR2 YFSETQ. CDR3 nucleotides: TGCGCCAGCAGCTACTACGGCGGGGGCCGATACGAGCAGTACTTC. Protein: CASSYYGGGRYEQYF.

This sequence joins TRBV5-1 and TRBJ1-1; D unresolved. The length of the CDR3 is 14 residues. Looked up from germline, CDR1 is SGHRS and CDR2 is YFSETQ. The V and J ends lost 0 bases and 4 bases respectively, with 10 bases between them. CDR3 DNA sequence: TGCGCCAGCAGCTTGGCGGGATGGGGCACTGAAGCTTTCTTT. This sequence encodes CASSLAGWGTEAFF.

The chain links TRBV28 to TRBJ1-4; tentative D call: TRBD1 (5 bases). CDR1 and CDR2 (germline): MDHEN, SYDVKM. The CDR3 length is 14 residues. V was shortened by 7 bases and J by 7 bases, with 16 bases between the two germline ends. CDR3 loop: CASTPAGRGEKLFF. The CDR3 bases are TGTGCCAGCACCCCGGCAGGGCGGGGTGAAAAACTGTTTTTT.

In nucleotides, the CDR3 is TGTGCCAGCAGTGAATCGGACAGATATAATTCACCCCTCCACTTT. Translation gives CASSESDRYNSPLHF. This sequence joins TRBV6-1 and TRBJ1-6; possible D gene TRBD1, 6 bases. The ends were cut back, 2 bases at V and 4 bases at J, with 9 bases in the middle. The CDR3 spans 15 residues. The germline V gene has CDR1 MNHNS and CDR2 SASEGT.

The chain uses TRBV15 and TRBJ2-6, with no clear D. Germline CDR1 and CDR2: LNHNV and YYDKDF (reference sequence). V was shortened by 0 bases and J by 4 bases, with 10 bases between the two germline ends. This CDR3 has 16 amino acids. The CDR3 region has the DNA TGTGCCACCAGCAGAGATCTCGGAGCGGGGGCCAACGTCCTGACTTTC. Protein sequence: CATSRDLGAGANVLTF.

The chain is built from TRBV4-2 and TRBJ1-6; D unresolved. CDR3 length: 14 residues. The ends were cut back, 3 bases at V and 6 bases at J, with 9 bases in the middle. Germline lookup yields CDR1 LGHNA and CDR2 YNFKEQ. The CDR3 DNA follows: TGTGCCAGCAGCCACGTTATGAGTAATTCACCCCTCCACTTT. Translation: CASSHVMSNSPLHF.

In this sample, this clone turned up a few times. The CDR3 nucleotides are TGTGCCAGCAAGCGGGTCCAGAACACTGAAGCTTTCTTT. Amino acid sequence: CASKRVQNTEAFF. The rearrangement uses TRBV11-3 and TRBJ1-1, with unresolved D. The CDR3 totals 13 residues. The ends were cut back, 7 bases at V and 1 base at J, with 10 bases in the middle. Germline CDR1 reads SGHNT; CDR2 reads YENEEA.

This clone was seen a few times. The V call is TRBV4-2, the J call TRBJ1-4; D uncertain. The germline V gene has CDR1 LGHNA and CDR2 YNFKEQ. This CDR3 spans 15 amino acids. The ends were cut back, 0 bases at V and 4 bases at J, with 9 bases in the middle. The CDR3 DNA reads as TGTGCCAGCAGCCAAGACCGCTGGCTTAATGAAAAACTGTTTTTT. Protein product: CASSQDRWLNEKLFF.

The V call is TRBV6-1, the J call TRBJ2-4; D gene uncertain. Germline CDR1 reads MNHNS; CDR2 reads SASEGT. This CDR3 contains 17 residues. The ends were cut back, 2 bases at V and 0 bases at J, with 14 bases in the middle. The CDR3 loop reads CASSEMIRVLAKNIQYF. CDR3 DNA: TGTGCCAGCAGTGAAATGATCCGGGTTCTAGCCAAAAACATTCAGTACTTC.

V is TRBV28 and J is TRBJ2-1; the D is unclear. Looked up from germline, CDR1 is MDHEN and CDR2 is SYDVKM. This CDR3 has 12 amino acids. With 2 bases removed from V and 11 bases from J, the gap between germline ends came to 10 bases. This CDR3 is CASSLGTMKQFF. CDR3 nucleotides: TGTGCCAGCAGTTTAGGTACAATGAAGCAGTTCTTC.

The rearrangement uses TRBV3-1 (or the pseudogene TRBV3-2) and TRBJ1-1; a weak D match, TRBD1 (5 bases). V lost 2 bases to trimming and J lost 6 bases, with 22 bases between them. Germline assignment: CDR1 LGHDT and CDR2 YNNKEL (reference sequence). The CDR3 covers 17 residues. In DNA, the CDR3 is TGTGCCAGCAGCCAAAGGGGTGGACCCCGTTCATCTTCTGAAGCTTTCTTT. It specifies CASSQRGGPRSSSEAFF.

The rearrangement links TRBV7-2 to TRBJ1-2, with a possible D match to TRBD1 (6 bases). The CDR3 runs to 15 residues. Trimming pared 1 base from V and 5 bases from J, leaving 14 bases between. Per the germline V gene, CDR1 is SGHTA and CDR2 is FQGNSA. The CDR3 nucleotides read TGTGCCAGCAGCTTAGATTTTGGGGACAATTATGGCTACACCTTC. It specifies CASSLDFGDNYGYTF.

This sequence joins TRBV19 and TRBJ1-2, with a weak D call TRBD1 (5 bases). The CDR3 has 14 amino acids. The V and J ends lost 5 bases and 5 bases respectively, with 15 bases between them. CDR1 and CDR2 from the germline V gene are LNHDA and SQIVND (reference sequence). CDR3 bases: TGTGCCAGTAGTCCTGATGTGGGGGGGTATGGCTACACCTTC. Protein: CASSPDVGGYGYTF.